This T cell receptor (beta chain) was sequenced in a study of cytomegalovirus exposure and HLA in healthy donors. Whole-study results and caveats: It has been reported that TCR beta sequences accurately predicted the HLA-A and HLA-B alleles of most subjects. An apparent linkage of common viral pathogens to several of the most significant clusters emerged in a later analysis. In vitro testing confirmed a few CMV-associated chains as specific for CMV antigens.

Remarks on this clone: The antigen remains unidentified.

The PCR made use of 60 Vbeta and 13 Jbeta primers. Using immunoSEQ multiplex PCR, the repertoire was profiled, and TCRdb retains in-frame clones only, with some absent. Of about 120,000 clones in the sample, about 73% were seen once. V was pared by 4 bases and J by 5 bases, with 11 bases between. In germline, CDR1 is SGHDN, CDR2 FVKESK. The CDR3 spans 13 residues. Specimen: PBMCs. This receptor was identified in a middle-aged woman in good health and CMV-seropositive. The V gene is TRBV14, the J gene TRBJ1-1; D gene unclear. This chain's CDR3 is CASSRRARTEAFF. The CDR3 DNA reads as TGTGCCAGCAGCCGCCGAGCAAGAACTGAAGCTTTCTTT.